The 27 T cell receptor beta chains presented below share a single source sample, sequenced in a study of OX40 agonist ivuxolimab in advanced cancers. Libraries were prepared by immunoSEQ multiplex PCR; TCRdb keeps only in-frame clonotypes and omits some of them. The sample lists some 35,000 clones, around four fifths occurring once. The sequences come from CD4+ or CD8+ T cells sorted from blood, collected in a trial of the OX40 agonist ivuxolimab. Every receptor here comes from an adult with an advanced solid tumor such as melanoma, head and neck, liver or kidney cancer.

V and J are TRBV28 and TRBJ1-2; tentatively, D is TRBD1 (5 bases). V lost 5 bases to trimming and J lost 13 bases, with 20 bases between them. The CDR3 runs to 13 residues. Looked up from germline, CDR1 is MDHEN and CDR2 is SYDVKM. CDR3 DNA: TGTGCCAGCAGTACGAACATACAGGTTGATCTCACCTTC. Translated: CASSTNIQVDLTF.

The gene calls are TRBV11-2 and TRBJ2-5; weak D call: TRBD2 (6 bases). The J call may be mistaken, given a closer DNA end match to TRBJ2-7. Germline loops: CDR1 SGHAT, CDR2 FQNNGV. The CDR3 totals 15 residues. As DNA, the CDR3 is TGTGCCAGCAGCTCTGCGGGGACCTTTCTCTACGAGCAGTACTTC. It codes for CASSSAGTFLYEQYF.

The chain is built from TRBV20-1 and TRBJ1-1, with D unclear. In germline, CDR1 is DFQATT, CDR2 SNEGSKA (reference sequence). The V end was cut by 3 bases, the J end by 8 bases, with 7 bases between. The CDR3 runs 10 residues. CDR3 sequence: CSARRVEAFF. In DNA, the CDR3 is TGCAGTGCTAGGAGGGTAGAAGCTTTCTTT.

This clone appeared once. The chain has TRBV6-4 and TRBJ2-1, with D tentatively TRBD1 (6 bases). Germline values: CDR1 MRHNA, CDR2 SNTAGT. V was trimmed by 1 base and J by 9 bases, leaving 16 bases between them. The CDR3 covers 15 residues. The DNA for the CDR3 is TGTGCCAGCAGTGACTACAGGGACGGTACCAGTGAGCAGTTCTTC. This gives the protein CASSDYRDGTSEQFF.

Judged by abundance, this clone is medium-sized. The rearrangement joins TRBV5-1 to TRBJ2-4; 9 bases match TRBD2. The CDR3 extends over 14 amino acids. CDR1 is SGHRS, CDR2 YFSETQ, per germline. J gave up 5 bases and V 3 bases, and 3 bases lay outside the gene matches. The CDR3 spells CASSSAGGQNIQYF. The CDR3 DNA sequence: TGCGCCAGCAGCTCAGCGGGAGGCCAAAACATTCAGTACTTC.

The chain combines TRBV6-1 with TRBJ2-7; D possibly corresponds to TRBD2 (6 bases). In germline, CDR1 is MNHNS, CDR2 SASEGT. CDR3 length: 15 amino acids. V lost 3 bases and J 0 bases, leaving 12 bases between the germline ends. CDR3 residues: CASSDSGTSSYEQYF. The DNA for the CDR3 is TGTGCCAGCAGTGACTCAGGGACTTCCTCCTACGAGCAGTACTTC.

J is TRBJ2-3 and V is TRBV30; D gene unclear. V was pared by 3 bases and J by 0 bases, with 16 bases between. The CDR3 contains 16 residues. Germline CDR1 GTSNPN, CDR2 SVGIG (reference sequence). DNA of the CDR3: TGTGCCTGGAGGGCCCGCGACACTTCTAGCACAGATACGCAGTATTTT. Translating gives CAWRARDTSSTDTQYF.

This chain joins TRBV28 and TRBJ1-5; 8 nucleotides line up with TRBD1. The germline gives CDR1 MDHEN, CDR2 SYDVKM. The ends lost 8 bases at V and 3 bases at J; junction bases unmatched: 9. This CDR3 comprises 15 residues. CDR3 sequence: CASRGGQADNQPQHF. In DNA form, the CDR3 reads TGTGCCAGCCGCGGGGGACAGGCCGACAATCAGCCCCAGCATTTT.

This chain uses TRBV5-1 with TRBJ2-6; no clear D gene. This CDR3 spans 16 amino acids. The germline V gene encodes CDR1 SGHRS and CDR2 YFSETQ. V lost 1 base and J 0 bases, leaving 8 bases between the germline ends. CDR3 sequence reads: CASSLWVSSGANVLTF. DNA of the CDR3: TGCGCCAGCAGCTTGTGGGTTAGCTCTGGGGCCAACGTCCTGACTTTC. Full variable domain (outside the CDR3, taken from reference TRBV5-1 and TRBJ2-6): KAGVTQTPRYLIKTRGQQVTLSCSPISGHRSVSWYQQTPGQGLQFLFEYFSETQRNKGNFPGRFSGRQFSNSRSEMNVSTLELGDSALYLCASSLWVSSGANVLTFGAGSRLTVL.

The J gene is TRBJ2-1, the V gene TRBV11-3, with TRBD2 matching 11 bases. Germline loops: CDR1 SGHNT, CDR2 YENEEA. The V gene end was trimmed by 5 bases and the J gene end by 4 bases; junction bases not matched to a gene: 4. The CDR3 is 15 residues long. The CDR3 DNA follows: TGTGCCAGCAGCCGGACTAGCGGGCCTTACAATGAGCAGTTCTTC. This encodes CASSRTSGPYNEQFF.

This clone was observed a single time. The chain employs TRBV6-6 and TRBJ1-2; the D gene is possibly TRBD1 (5 bases). Germline V gene sequence: CDR1 MNHNY, CDR2 SVGAGI (reference sequence). The CDR3 is made up of 13 amino acids. Trimming pared 6 bases from V and 6 bases from J, leaving 14 bases between. The CDR3 sequence is CASSYGGGDGYTF. In nucleotides, the CDR3 is TGTGCCAGCAGCTATGGGGGGGGAGATGGCTACACCTTC.

CDR3 in amino acids: CSVTDRDVGEQYF. DNA of the CDR3: TGCAGCGTTACCGACAGGGATGTAGGCGAGCAGTACTTC. V is TRBV29-1 and J is TRBJ2-7; 7 bases fit TRBD1. CDR1 SQVTM and CDR2 ANQGSEA come from the germline V gene. Trimming at V came to 5 bases and at J to 6 bases, leaving 10 bases not matched to a gene. The CDR3 length is 13 residues.

The rearrangement joins TRBV7-9 to TRBJ2-1; 7 bases map to TRBD2. The CDR3 contains 16 residues. Germline-derived CDR1 and CDR2 are SEHNR and FQNEAQ (reference sequence). The trim removed 6 bases at V and 7 bases at J, leaving 15 bases unmatched. This chain's CDR3 is CASRTWSGAARNEQFF. The CDR3, as DNA: TGTGCCAGCAGAACATGGAGCGGGGCCGCACGGAATGAGCAGTTCTTC.

This clone has a single count. J is TRBJ2-5 and V is TRBV2; TRBD2 agrees at 14 bases. The CDR3 is made up of 19 amino acids. Looked up from germline, CDR1 is SNHLY and CDR2 is FYNNEI. V shed 6 bases, J shed 5 bases, and the junction held 17 bases outside the gene matches. CDR3 region: CASRPSAPGLAGVAETQYF. In DNA, the CDR3 is TGTGCCAGCAGACCTTCCGCTCCGGGACTAGCGGGAGTCGCGGAGACCCAGTACTTC.

The V gene is TRBV18, the J gene TRBJ1-5, with 8 bases aligning to TRBD1. The V segment lost 1 base and the J segment 0 bases; nucleotides outside the gene matches: 5. Germline values: CDR1 KGHSH, CDR2 LQKENI. This CDR3 contains 17 residues. CDR3 protein: CASSPQGDRGSNQPQHF. For the CDR3, the DNA is TGTGCCAGCTCACCACAAGGCGACAGGGGTAGCAATCAGCCCCAGCATTTT.

The rearrangement uses TRBV10-1 and TRBJ2-5, with no clear D. Germline V gene lookup returns CDR1 WNHNN and CDR2 SYGVQD (reference sequence). The CDR3 loop spans 16 amino acids. Deletions cut 3 bases from V and 3 bases from J, with 17 bases between. As DNA, the CDR3 is TGCGCCAGCAGTGAAGGTACCGGAACCCACAAAGAGACCCAGTACTTC. It specifies CASSEGTGTHKETQYF.

The chain is built from TRBV7-2 and TRBJ2-7; D unresolved. CDR1 SGHTA and CDR2 FQGNSA come from the germline V gene. Trimming removed 1 base at V and 2 bases at J, with 12 bases between. The CDR3 has 15 amino acids. The CDR3 sequence is CASSLDLGNTYEQYF. CDR3 sequence (DNA): TGTGCCAGCAGCTTAGATCTAGGGAATACCTACGAGCAGTACTTC.

The rearrangement links TRBV4-2 to TRBJ1-4, with D uncertain. Germline loops: CDR1 LGHNA, CDR2 YNFKEQ. This CDR3 comprises 15 residues. V dropped 0 bases and J dropped 7 bases, with 12 bases sitting between them. CDR3 sequence: CASSQEGQTAEKLFF. The CDR3 coding sequence is TGTGCCAGCAGCCAAGAGGGCCAGACGGCTGAAAAACTGTTTTTT.

The rearrangement links TRBV11-2 to TRBJ2-6; D possibly corresponds to TRBD2 (7 bases). The CDR3 runs 16 residues. CDR1 SGHAT and CDR2 FQNNGV come from the germline V gene. V was pared by 6 bases and J by 0 bases, with 12 bases between. CDR3 amino acids: CASRGGANSGANVLTF. The CDR3 coding sequence is TGTGCCAGCAGAGGGGGGGCCAACTCTGGGGCCAACGTCCTGACTTTC. Using reference TRBV11-2 and TRBJ2-6 for the parts outside the CDR3, the full variable domain is EAGVAQSPRYKIIEKRQSVAFWCNPISGHATLYWYQQILGQGPKLLIQFQNNGVVDDSQLPKDRFSAERLKGVDSTLKIQPAKLEDSAVYLCASRGGANSGANVLTFGAGSRLTVL.

DNA for the CDR3: TGCAGCGTTGCTGGGGGAGCAGGAGGCTACACCTTC. Amino acids: CSVAGGAGGYTF. The gene calls are TRBV29-1 and TRBJ1-2; possible D gene TRBD1, 5 bases. V was trimmed by 4 bases and J by 8 bases, leaving 14 bases between them. CDR1 is SQVTM, CDR2 ANQGSEA, per germline. This CDR3 is built from 12 residues.

The chain couples TRBV6-6 to TRBJ2-3; no clear D gene. The CDR3 extends over 13 amino acids. V gave up 2 bases and J gave up 1 base, with 4 bases separating them. Germline values: CDR1 MNHNY, CDR2 SVGAGI (reference sequence). The CDR3 loop reads CASSYARTDTQYF. As DNA, the CDR3 is TGTGCCAGCAGTTACGCCCGCACAGATACGCAGTATTTT.

The chain employs TRBV6-1 and TRBJ1-4; D not resolved. The germline V and J ends were trimmed by 2 bases and 0 bases, with 7 bases remaining between them. Germline V lookup: CDR1 MNHNS, CDR2 SASEGT. The CDR3 sequence is 15 residues long. CDR3 sequence: CASSEQPPTNEKLFF. CDR3 in DNA: TGTGCCAGCAGTGAACAGCCCCCAACTAATGAAAAACTGTTTTTT.

V gene TRBV29-1 combines with J gene TRBJ2-1, with 10 bases that match TRBD1. CDR1 is SQVTM, CDR2 ANQGSEA, per germline. There are 15 residues in the CDR3. V was pared by 3 bases and J by 5 bases, with 7 bases of the junction left unmatched. CDR3: CSVDTGTGVNNEQFF. In DNA, the CDR3 is TGCAGCGTTGATACCGGGACAGGGGTCAACAATGAGCAGTTCTTC.

The chain couples TRBV28 to TRBJ1-1; TRBD1 might be the D (5 bases). The CDR3 is 15 residues long. Trimming took 4 bases from V and 0 from J, leaving 12 bases between them. Germline V lookup: CDR1 MDHEN, CDR2 SYDVKM. CDR3 loop: CASSSPETVNTEAFF. In DNA, the CDR3 is TGTGCCAGCAGTTCCCCCGAGACAGTGAACACTGAAGCTTTCTTT.

This clone showed up just once. The chain joins TRBV2 to TRBJ2-3; 11 bases agree with TRBD2. The CDR3 runs to 18 residues. Germline-derived CDR1 and CDR2 are SNHLY and FYNNEI. Losses at the gene ends were 8 bases for V and 1 base for J; bases not matched to a gene: 14. The CDR3 nucleotides are TGTGCCAGCGGCAGCGAGATAGCGGGAGGGCCAGGCACAGATACGCAGTATTTT. Translating gives CASGSEIAGGPGTDTQYF.

The gene calls are TRBV5-8 and TRBJ2-3; D uncertain. CDR1 and CDR2 (germline): SGHTS, YDEGEE. The CDR3 is 13 amino acids. V gave up 1 base and J gave up 3 bases, with 6 bases separating them. The CDR3 spells CASSLPQTDTQYF. As DNA, the CDR3 is TGTGCCAGCAGCTTGCCCCAAACAGATACGCAGTATTTT.

The genes are TRBV30 and TRBJ2-6; no definite D call. CDR1 is GTSNPN, CDR2 SVGIG, per germline (reference sequence). This CDR3 comprises 14 residues. Between the trimmed V and J ends, which lost 3 bases and 4 bases, there was a span of 10 bases. DNA of the CDR3: TGTGCCTGGAGCCACGGCATGGGGGCCAACGTCCTGACTTTC. Its translation: CAWSHGMGANVLTF.